This T cell receptor (beta chain) was documented in a study of blood T cell repertoires in COVID-19. Study in general: PBMCs, B-cell-depleted T cells, or T cells were the source of the cDNA or gDNA that made up the material.

Sequencing used immunoSEQ multiplex PCR; TCRdb keeps in-frame clones, though not all of them. The sample has about 210,000 clones, around 91% seen once. The junction had 1 base not matched to a gene; V was cut back by 0 bases and J by 6 bases. The CDR3 spans 13 residues. The source of this sequence is a woman aged 40 to 50 with acute or convalescent COVID-19. This chain uses TRBV12-3 or TRBV12-4 with TRBJ1-2; 7 bases align to TRBD1. The material sequenced was peripheral blood. The CDR3 bases are TGTGCCAGCAGTTTAGCAGGGGGCAATGGCTACACCTTC. Its protein product is CASSLAGGNGYTF.